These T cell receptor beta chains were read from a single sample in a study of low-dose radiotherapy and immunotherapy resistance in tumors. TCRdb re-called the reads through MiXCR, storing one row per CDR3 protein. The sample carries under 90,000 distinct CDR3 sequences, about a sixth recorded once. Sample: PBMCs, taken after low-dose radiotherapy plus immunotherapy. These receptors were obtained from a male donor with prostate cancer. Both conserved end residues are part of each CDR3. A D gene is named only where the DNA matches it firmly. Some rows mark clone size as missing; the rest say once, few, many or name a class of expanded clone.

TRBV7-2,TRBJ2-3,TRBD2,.,CASPLGAGATDTQYF,TGTGCCAGTCCCCTTGGGGCGGGAGCAACAGATACGCAGTATTTT
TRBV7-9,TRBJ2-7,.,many,CASSSDGSYEQYF,TGTGCCAGCAGCTCAGACGGCTCCTACGAGCAGTACTTC
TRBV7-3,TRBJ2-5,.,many,CASSSRGETQYF,TGTGCCAGCAGCTCTAGAGGAGAGACCCAGTACTTC
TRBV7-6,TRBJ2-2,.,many,CASNDGRGGNTGELFF,TGTGCCAGCAACGATGGTAGAGGGGGTAACACCGGGGAGCTGTTTTTT
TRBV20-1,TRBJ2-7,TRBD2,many,CSAQTGTTLGEQYF,TGCAGTGCACAAACCGGGACTACCTTGGGCGAGCAGTACTTC
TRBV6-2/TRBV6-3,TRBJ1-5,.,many,CASRITPYSNQPQHF,TGTGCCAGCAGAATAACCCCTTATAGCAATCAGCCCCAGCATTTT
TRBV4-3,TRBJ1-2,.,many,CASSHDPRRGNYGYTF,TGCGCCAGCAGCCATGACCCCCGAAGGGGGAACTATGGCTACACCTTC
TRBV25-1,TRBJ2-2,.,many,CASKISGGGNTGELFF,TGTGCCAGCAAAATATCAGGGGGAGGTAACACCGGGGAGCTGTTTTTT
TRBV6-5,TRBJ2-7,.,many,CASTPSAFQEQYF,TGTGCCAGCACCCCTTCTGCTTTTCAAGAGCAGTACTTC
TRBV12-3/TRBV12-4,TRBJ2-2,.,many,CASTPGQVNTGELFF,TGTGCCAGCACACCCGGCCAAGTGAACACCGGGGAGCTGTTTTTT
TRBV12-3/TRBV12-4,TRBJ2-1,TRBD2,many,CASIPGLAGGNEQFF,TGTGCCAGCATCCCGGGACTAGCGGGAGGTAATGAGCAGTTCTTC
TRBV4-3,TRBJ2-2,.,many,CASSQEWGNGELFF,TGCGCCAGCAGCCAAGAGTGGGGGAACGGGGAGCTGTTTTTT
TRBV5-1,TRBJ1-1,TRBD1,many,CASSFRDRNTEAFF,TGCGCCAGCAGCTTCCGGGACAGAAACACTGAAGCTTTCTTT
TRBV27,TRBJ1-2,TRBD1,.,CASKEPGQGAYGYTF,TGTGCCAGCAAAGAACCGGGACAGGGTGCCTATGGCTACACCTTC
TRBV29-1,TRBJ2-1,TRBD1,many,CSVGTGVNEQFF,TGCAGCGTTGGGACAGGTGTCAATGAGCAGTTCTTC